What follows are 26 T cell receptor beta chains derived from one specimen sequenced in a study of technical replicates of blood from a few donors. TCRdb's table, derived via immunoSEQ multiplex PCR, lists solely in-frame clones and lacks some. Here the sample spans under 95,000 clones, around 94% being singletons. Specimen: T cells isolated from PBMCs. Receptors were obtained from a human donor in good health.

The chain links TRBV7-9 to TRBJ2-1, with 8 bases identical to TRBD2. Germline-derived CDR1 and CDR2 are SEHNR and FQNEAQ (reference sequence). The CDR3 runs 15 residues. The V gene end was trimmed by 2 bases and the J gene end by 5 bases; junction bases not matched to a gene: 5. For the CDR3, the DNA is TGTGCCAGCAGCTTATACCTAGCGGGTAACAATGAGCAGTTCTTC. Translation gives CASSLYLAGNNEQFF.

V is TRBV7-9 and J is TRBJ2-1, with 9 positions matching TRBD2. The V segment lost 1 base and the J segment 9 bases; nucleotides outside the gene matches: 16. Germline CDR1 reads SEHNR; CDR2 reads FQNEAQ (reference sequence). This CDR3 is built from 18 residues. This CDR3 is CASSLGGRASGALFEQFF. CDR3 in DNA: TGTGCCAGCAGCTTAGGAGGAAGGGCTAGCGGGGCTTTGTTTGAGCAGTTCTTC.

The chain joins TRBV2 to TRBJ1-5; D is unclear. V shed 6 bases and J shed 7 bases, with 16 bases lying between them. The CDR3 is 14 amino acids. The V gene's germline CDR1 is SNHLY and CDR2 FYNNEI. CDR3 coding DNA: TGTGCCAGCAGGGCGGGTTGGGGAATCCAGCCCCAGCATTTT. This sequence encodes CASRAGWGIQPQHF.

The genes are TRBV10-3 and TRBJ2-2; 7 nucleotides align to TRBD1. V was clipped by 7 bases and J by 4 bases; unmatched bases: 12. From germline, CDR1 is ENHRY and CDR2 SYGVKD. The CDR3 length is 16 residues. This chain's CDR3 is CAIKNTGTEITGELFF. In DNA form, the CDR3 reads TGTGCCATCAAGAATACCGGGACAGAGATCACCGGGGAGCTGTTTTTT.

The chain employs TRBV5-6 and TRBJ2-7; 9 bases fit TRBD1. CDR3 length equals 14 residues. J gave up 4 bases and V 0 bases, and 2 bases lay outside the gene matches. Germline CDR1 and CDR2: SGHDT and YYEEEE. The CDR3 region is CASSLAGTGYEQYF. DNA of the CDR3: TGTGCCAGCAGCTTGGCCGGGACAGGGTACGAGCAGTACTTC.

This chain connects TRBV14 to TRBJ1-1; a possible D gene is TRBD1 (6 bases). Germline V lookup: CDR1 SGHDN, CDR2 FVKESK. The CDR3 runs 15 residues. V dropped 2 bases and J dropped 4 bases, with 14 bases sitting between them. The CDR3 region is CASSQSTGRGTEAFF. CDR3 DNA: TGTGCCAGCAGCCAATCGACAGGTCGCGGCACTGAAGCTTTCTTT.

The count of this clone is one. The rearrangement joins TRBV5-1 to TRBJ1-3; possibly TRBD1 for D (6 bases). The CDR3 has 14 residues. Germline CDR1 reads SGHRS; CDR2 reads YFSETQ. The V gene lost 4 bases and the J gene lost 1 base, with 9 bases spanning the gap. The CDR3 coding sequence is TGCGCCAGCAGCCCCCAGGGGTCTGGAAACACCATATATTTT. It yields the protein CASSPQGSGNTIYF.

The V and J genes are TRBV5-1 and TRBJ1-2; D gene unclear. The CDR3 extends over 14 amino acids. V lost 1 base to trimming and J lost 5 bases, with 12 bases between them. Germline V gene lookup returns CDR1 SGHRS and CDR2 YFSETQ. The CDR3, as DNA: TGCGCCAGCAGCTTGACCGGGTACAATTATGGCTACACCTTC. Amino acids: CASSLTGYNYGYTF.

This chain uses TRBV19 with TRBJ1-5, with a weak D call TRBD1 (5 bases). Trimming took off 6 bases at V and 5 bases at J, with 8 bases between the two ends. The CDR3 length is 12 residues. Germline assignment: CDR1 LNHDA and CDR2 SQIVND (reference sequence). The CDR3 sequence is CASSSGDQPQHF. The CDR3 DNA reads as TGTGCCAGTAGCTCGGGGGATCAGCCCCAGCATTTT.

The chain recombines TRBV6-5 with TRBJ1-6; TRBD1 agrees at 8 bases. The CDR3 extends over 15 amino acids. Germline-derived CDR1 and CDR2 are MNHEY and SVGAGI. J gave up 6 bases and V 6 bases, and 7 bases lay outside the gene matches. CDR3 region: CASSRNDRGNSPLHF. CDR3 DNA sequence: TGTGCCAGCAGCCGTAACGACAGGGGTAATTCACCCCTCCACTTT.

The V gene is TRBV5-1, the J gene TRBJ2-2, with 12 bases lining up with TRBD2. V dropped 6 bases and J dropped 6; count of bases not matched to a gene: 3. CDR1 is SGHRS and CDR2 is YFSETQ in the germline V gene. The CDR3 contains 14 residues. CDR3 region: CASKTSGSPGELFF. CDR3 bases: TGCGCCAGCAAGACTAGCGGGAGCCCCGGGGAGCTGTTTTTT.

The chain combines TRBV27 with TRBJ1-1; maybe TRBD1 (5 bases). The CDR3 sequence is 15 residues long. Germline V lookup: CDR1 MNHEY, CDR2 SMNVEV (reference sequence). V gave up 1 base and J gave up 5 bases, with 14 bases separating them. This CDR3 is CASSLYGGVGTEAFF. The CDR3 bases are TGTGCCAGCAGTTTATACGGAGGGGTGGGTACTGAAGCTTTCTTT.

The genes are TRBV9 and TRBJ2-7; 10 nucleotides match TRBD2. The V gene end was trimmed by 4 bases and the J gene end by 2 bases; junction bases not matched to a gene: 21. This CDR3 contains 20 residues. Germline-derived CDR1 and CDR2 are SGDLS and YYNGEE. DNA of the CDR3: TGTGCCAGCAGCCCAGAAGTAGGACAGGGAACTAGCGGGGTTACCTACGAGCAGTACTTC. Residues: CASSPEVGQGTSGVTYEQYF.

This chain links TRBV28 with TRBJ2-7; 12 positions agree with TRBD2. The germline CDR1 and CDR2 sequences are MDHEN and SYDVKM. Trimming cost V 6 bases and J 9 bases; bases outside gene matches: 15. This CDR3 spans 16 amino acids. This CDR3 is CASRHRLAGGLLGQYF. In DNA form, the CDR3 reads TGTGCCAGCAGACATCGTCTAGCGGGGGGGCTCCTAGGGCAGTACTTC.

The chain couples TRBV2 to TRBJ2-7; TRBD2 matches 11 bases. This CDR3 comprises 15 residues. The V gene end was trimmed by 6 bases and the J gene end by 2 bases; junction bases not matched to a gene: 6. The germline V gene has CDR1 SNHLY and CDR2 FYNNEI. The DNA of the CDR3 is TGTGCCAGCAGAGCTGGGACTAGCGGACCCTACGAGCAGTACTTC. Its translation: CASRAGTSGPYEQYF.

This sequence joins TRBV7-9 and TRBJ1-2; 7 bases align to TRBD1. Germline trimming cut 5 bases from V and 6 bases from J; bases unmatched to any gene: 3. The CDR3 consists of 12 residues. Germline loops: CDR1 SEHNR, CDR2 FQNEAQ (reference sequence). DNA of the CDR3: TGTGCCAGCAGCCCAGGGGGAGATGGCTACACCTTC. Its translation is CASSPGGDGYTF.

The chain is built from TRBV28 and TRBJ2-7, with unresolved D. The length of the CDR3 is 14 residues. Germline assignment: CDR1 MDHEN and CDR2 SYDVKM. V was shortened by 5 bases and J by 0 bases, with 11 bases between the two germline ends. The CDR3 loop reads CASSPLGLSYEQYF. CDR3 coding DNA: TGTGCCAGCAGTCCCCTGGGCCTCTCCTACGAGCAGTACTTC. The variable domain in full, completed from reference TRBV28 and TRBJ2-7, reads DVKVTQSSRYLVKRTGEKVFLECVQDMDHENMFWYRQDPGLGLRLIYFSYDVKMKEKGDIPEGYSVSREKKERFSLILESASTNQTSMYLCASSPLGLSYEQYFGPGTRLTVT.

The chain recombines TRBV6-4 with TRBJ2-1; D is undetermined. CDR1 and CDR2 from the germline V gene are MRHNA and SNTAGT. The CDR3 has 15 residues. Between the trimmed V and J ends, which lost 4 bases and 0 bases, there was a span of 10 bases. CDR3 nucleotides: TGTGCCAGCAGTGGAGATGCCGGCTCCTACAATGAGCAGTTCTTC. Translating gives CASSGDAGSYNEQFF.

The CDR3 nucleotides read TGTGCCAGCAGCGAGGTAGGGGACAGGGGCGGAGGTCAGCCCCAGCATTTT. The encoded protein is CASSEVGDRGGGQPQHF. The V call is TRBV7-9, the J call TRBJ1-5; TRBD1 aligns across 10 bases. In germline, CDR1 is SEHNR, CDR2 FQNEAQ (reference sequence). The CDR3 length is 17 residues. J gave up 6 bases and V 5 bases, and 13 bases lay outside the gene matches.

This chain joins TRBV19 and TRBJ1-1; possible D gene TRBD1, 5 bases. Germline CDR1 and CDR2: LNHDA and SQIVND (reference sequence). Trimming cost V 3 bases and J 0 bases, with 20 bases left between them. This CDR3 has 18 amino acids. The CDR3 here is CASSIPTLKGVLNTEAFF. The CDR3 nucleotides read TGTGCCAGTAGTATCCCGACACTTAAAGGGGTGCTGAACACTGAAGCTTTCTTT.

This clone was picked up one time. The J gene is TRBJ1-3, the V gene TRBV5-1, with TRBD1 matching 7 bases. From germline, CDR1 is SGHRS and CDR2 YFSETQ. The CDR3 extends over 13 amino acids. Germline trimming cut 3 bases from V and 5 bases from J; bases unmatched to any gene: 2. The chain's CDR3 is CASSSGQRNTIYF. DNA of the CDR3: TGCGCCAGCAGCTCGGGACAGCGAAACACCATATATTTT.

The V gene is TRBV7-9, the J gene TRBJ2-1, with D possibly TRBD1 on 6 matching bases. V was cut by 2 bases and J by 9 bases, with 14 bases left in between. Per germline, CDR1 SEHNR and CDR2 FQNEAQ (reference sequence). There are 14 residues in the CDR3. The CDR3 spells CASSLNVRGGEQFF. The CDR3 bases are TGTGCCAGCAGCTTAAACGTCAGGGGCGGTGAGCAGTTCTTC. Full variable domain (remainder filled in from reference TRBV7-9 and TRBJ2-1): DTGVSQNPRHKITKRGQNVTFRCDPISEHNRLYWYRQTLGQGPEFLTYFQNEAQLEKSRLLSDRFSAERPKGSFSTLEIQRTEQGDSAMYLCASSLNVRGGEQFFGPGTRLTVL.

The V call is TRBV27, the J call TRBJ1-1; D remains unclear. V was trimmed by 6 bases and J by 0 bases, leaving 11 bases between them. Germline V gene data show CDR1 as MNHEY and CDR2 as SMNVEV (reference sequence). The CDR3 runs 14 residues. CDR3 coding DNA: TGTGCCAGCAGCCGACTGAACTTGAACACTGAAGCTTTCTTT. It codes for CASSRLNLNTEAFF.

The genes are TRBV6-5 and TRBJ1-5; no clear D gene. CDR3 size: 13 residues. V gave up 2 bases and J gave up 9 bases, with 11 bases separating them. Per germline, CDR1 MNHEY and CDR2 SVGAGI. CDR3 protein: CASSYTIARPQHF. The CDR3 region has the DNA TGTGCCAGCAGTTACACGATAGCGCGGCCCCAGCATTTT.

This clone occurred a few times. The gene calls are TRBV2 and TRBJ1-1; tentatively, D is TRBD1 (5 bases). This CDR3 contains 11 residues. Deletions cut 9 bases from V and 5 bases from J, with 10 bases between. Germline assignment: CDR1 SNHLY and CDR2 FYNNEI. CDR3 loop: CASGGETEAFF. CDR3 in DNA: TGTGCCAGTGGGGGGGAAACTGAAGCTTTCTTT.

The J gene is TRBJ1-1, the V gene TRBV10-3; TRBD1 might be the D (6 bases). The CDR3 contains 15 residues. Trimming took 5 bases from V and 2 from J, leaving 15 bases between them. CDR1 is ENHRY and CDR2 is SYGVKD in the germline V gene. CDR3 region: CAISTLQGVNTEAFF. The CDR3 DNA reads as TGTGCCATCAGTACTCTACAGGGAGTTAACACTGAAGCTTTCTTT.